This T cell receptor beta chain was identified in a study of cytomegalovirus exposure and HLA in healthy donors. Study context: Genotyping showed 70% to 90% of hundreds of donors falling in the Caucasian-associated ancestry cluster.

V lost 3 bases, J lost 2 bases, and 9 bases lay in between. The germline CDR1 and CDR2 sequences are SQVTM and ANQGSEA. CDR3 length equals 13 residues. This clone was seen a few times. The PCR had 60 Vbeta and 13 Jbeta primers. Profiled with immunoSEQ multiplex PCR; TCRdb holds only in-frame clones, not every one. The sample carries approximately 160,000 clones, 65% to 85% recorded once. The material sequenced was PBMCs. The gene calls are TRBV29-1 and TRBJ2-3; tentative D call: TRBD2 (6 bases). The sequence came from a woman aged 45 to 65 in good health and CMV-seropositive. This CDR3 reads CSVEGRDTDTQYF. As DNA, the CDR3 is TGCAGCGTTGAGGGGCGGGACACAGATACGCAGTATTTT.